What follows are 7 T cell receptor beta chains derived from one specimen sequenced in a study of blood T cell repertoires in COVID-19. The assay was immunoSEQ multiplex PCR, and TCRdb's table has in-frame clones only and misses some. Of 95,000 to 120,000 clones listed, 80% to 90% are singletons. Sequenced: peripheral blood. The receptors here all came from a man aged 35 to 55 with acute or convalescent COVID-19.

The rearrangement links TRBV7-8 to TRBJ2-7; 8 bases are shared with TRBD1. Germline lookup yields CDR1 SGHVS and CDR2 FQNEAQ. The CDR3 totals 18 residues. Trimming removed 0 bases from V and 0 bases from J; junction bases left unmatched: 10. The DNA for the CDR3 is TGTGCCAGCAGCTTAGCCCAGGGGGCTCTCACTAGCTCCTACGAGCAGTACTTC. It codes for CASSLAQGALTSSYEQYF.

The V call is TRBV7-2, the J call TRBJ2-3, with D maybe TRBD1 (5 bases). The CDR3 length is 15 residues. V was trimmed by 5 bases and J by 2 bases, leaving 14 bases between them. Germline CDR1 reads SGHTA; CDR2 reads FQGNSA. The CDR3 DNA follows: TGTGCCAGCAGCCCGCCACCACAGGCCACAGATACGCAGTATTTT. Encoded protein: CASSPPPQATDTQYF.

DNA for the CDR3: TGCGCCAGCAGTGTTTCGGCAGGGTATGGCTACACCTTC. It is translated as CASSVSAGYGYTF. V usage is TRBV10-1 and J usage is TRBJ1-2, with a possible D match to TRBD1 (5 bases). Trimming removed 4 bases from V and 5 bases from J, with 11 bases in between. The CDR3 sequence is 13 residues long. Germline V lookup: CDR1 WNHNN, CDR2 SYGVQD (reference sequence).

The rearrangement links TRBV24-1 to TRBJ1-2, with D perhaps TRBD1 (5 bases). This CDR3 has 13 residues. Germline V gives CDR1 KGHDR, CDR2 SFDVKD. The V end lost 5 bases, the J end lost 0 bases, and 6 bases lay between the germline ends. The CDR3 reads CATSATANYGYTF. The CDR3 DNA sequence: TGTGCCACCAGTGCGACAGCTAACTATGGCTACACCTTC.

The chain uses TRBV7-2 and TRBJ2-1; D might be TRBD1 (6 bases). There are 16 residues in the CDR3. Trimming took off 6 bases at V and 5 bases at J, with 20 bases between the two ends. Germline V gene lookup returns CDR1 SGHTA and CDR2 FQGNSA. This CDR3 reads CASRMWGRKVDNEQFF. The CDR3 nucleotides read TGTGCCAGCAGGATGTGGGGGCGAAAAGTGGACAATGAGCAGTTCTTC. The complete variable domain, with remaining parts taken from reference TRBV7-2 and TRBJ2-1, reads GAGVSQSPSNKVTEKGKDVELRCDPISGHTALYWYRQSLGQGLEFLIYFQGNSAPDKSGLPSDRFSAERTGGSVSTLTIQRTQQEDSAVYLCASRMWGRKVDNEQFFGPGTRLTVL.

The chain recombines TRBV7-9 with TRBJ1-6; D remains ambiguous. The CDR3 sequence is 11 residues long. Germline V lookup: CDR1 SEHNR, CDR2 FQNEAQ (reference sequence). V was shortened by 1 base and J by 15 bases, with 7 bases between the two germline ends. The CDR3 reads CASSLGRVLHF. The CDR3 DNA follows: TGTGCCAGCAGCTTAGGCCGAGTCCTCCACTTT.

V usage is TRBV11-2 and J usage is TRBJ1-5; D is unclear. CDR1 and CDR2 from the germline V gene are SGHAT and FQNNGV. V was cut by 2 bases and J by 10 bases, with 12 bases left in between. The CDR3 runs to 13 residues. CDR3 region: CASSLRSVLPQHF. CDR3 sequence (DNA): TGTGCCAGCAGCTTAAGATCGGTTTTACCCCAGCATTTT.